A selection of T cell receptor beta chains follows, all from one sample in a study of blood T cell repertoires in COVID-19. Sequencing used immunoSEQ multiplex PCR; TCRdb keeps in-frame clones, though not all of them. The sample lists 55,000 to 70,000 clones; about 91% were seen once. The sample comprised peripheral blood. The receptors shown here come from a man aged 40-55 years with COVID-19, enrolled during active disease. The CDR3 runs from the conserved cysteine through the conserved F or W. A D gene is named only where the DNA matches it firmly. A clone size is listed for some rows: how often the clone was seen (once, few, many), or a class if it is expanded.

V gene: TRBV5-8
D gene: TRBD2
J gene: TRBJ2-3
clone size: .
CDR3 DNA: TGTGCCAGCAGCTTGGGGCTAGCGGGGCGCACAGATACGCAGTATTTT
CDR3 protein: CASSLGLAGRTDTQYF

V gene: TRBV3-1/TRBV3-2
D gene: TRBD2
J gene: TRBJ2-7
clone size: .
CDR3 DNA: TGTGCCAGCAGCCAAGCCACTAGCGTCTACGAGCAGTACTTC
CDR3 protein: CASSQATSVYEQYF

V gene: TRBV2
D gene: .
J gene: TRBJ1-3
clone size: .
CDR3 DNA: TGTGCCAGCAGTGTGAAGAACTCCGGAAACACCATATATTTT
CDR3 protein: CASSVKNSGNTIYF

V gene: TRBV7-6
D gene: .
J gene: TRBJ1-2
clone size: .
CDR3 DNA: TGTGCCAGCAGCCACCGGGTGGGACTCCGGGACTATGGCTACACCTTC
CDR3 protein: CASSHRVGLRDYGYTF

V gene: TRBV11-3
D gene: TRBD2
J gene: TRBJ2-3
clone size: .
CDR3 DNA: TGTGCCAGCAGCGAGGGTCTTAGCGGGGGAGGCACAGATACGCAGTATTTT
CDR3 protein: CASSEGLSGGGTDTQYF

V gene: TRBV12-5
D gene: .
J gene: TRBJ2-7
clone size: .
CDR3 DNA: TGTGCTAGTGGTTTGCCGGCGGGATGGCAGTACTTC
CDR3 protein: CASGLPAGWQYF

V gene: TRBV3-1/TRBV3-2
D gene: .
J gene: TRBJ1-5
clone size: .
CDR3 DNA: TGTGCCAGCAGCCAAGGGCCAACGGGAGGACAGCCCCAGCATTTT
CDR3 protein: CASSQGPTGGQPQHF

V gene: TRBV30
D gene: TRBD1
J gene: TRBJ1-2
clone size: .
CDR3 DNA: TGTGCCTGGAGTCCGGGACAGAGCCTCTATGGCTACACCTTC
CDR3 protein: CAWSPGQSLYGYTF

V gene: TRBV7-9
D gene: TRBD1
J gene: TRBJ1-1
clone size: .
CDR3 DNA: TGTGCCAGCAGCTTAGGCGGCGGGGACAGGGTAACTTTCTTT
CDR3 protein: CASSLGGGDRVTFF

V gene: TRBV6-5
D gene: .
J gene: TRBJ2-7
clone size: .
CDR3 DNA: TGTGCCAGCAGTCTAGGGGGACCGAGTTACTACGAGCAGTACTTC
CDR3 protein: CASSLGGPSYYEQYF

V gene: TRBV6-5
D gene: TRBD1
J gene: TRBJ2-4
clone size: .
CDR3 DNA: TGTGCCAGCAGTTCCGTTCAACAGGGACAGGCAATGAACTTC
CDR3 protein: CASSSVQQGQAMNF

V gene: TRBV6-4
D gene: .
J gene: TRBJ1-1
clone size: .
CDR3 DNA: TGTGCCAGCAGTGACTCAGACAAGAACACTGAAGCTTTCTTT
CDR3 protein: CASSDSDKNTEAFF

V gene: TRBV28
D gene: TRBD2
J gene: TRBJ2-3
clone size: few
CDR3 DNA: TGTGCCAGCAGTTCCTTAGCGGGGGGGCAGGTGGGAGATACGCAGTATTTT
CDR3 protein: CASSSLAGGQVGDTQYF

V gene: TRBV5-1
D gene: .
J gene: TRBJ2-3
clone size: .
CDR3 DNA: TGCGCCAGCAGCCAAGAGCAAGAAAATACGCAGTATTTT
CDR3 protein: CASSQEQENTQYF

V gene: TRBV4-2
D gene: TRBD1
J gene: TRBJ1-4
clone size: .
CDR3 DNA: TGTGCCAGCAGCCTTCAACCGGGACAGGCCCAGGAAAAACTGTTTTTT
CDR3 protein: CASSLQPGQAQEKLFF

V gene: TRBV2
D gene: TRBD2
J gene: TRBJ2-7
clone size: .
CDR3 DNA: TGTGCCAGCAGGCTAGCGGGGGGTAGTTACGAGCAGTACTTC
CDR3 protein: CASRLAGGSYEQYF

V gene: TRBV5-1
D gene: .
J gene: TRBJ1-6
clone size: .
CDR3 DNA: TGCGCCAGCAGCGGGTCGGGAGACTCCTATAATTCACCCCTCCACTTT
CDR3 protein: CASSGSGDSYNSPLHF

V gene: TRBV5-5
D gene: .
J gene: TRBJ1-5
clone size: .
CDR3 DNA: TGTGCCAGCAGCCGGGATAGCAATCAGCCCCAGCATTTT
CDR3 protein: CASSRDSNQPQHF

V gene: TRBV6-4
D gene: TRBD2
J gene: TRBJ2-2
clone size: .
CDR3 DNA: TGTGCCAGCAGGACTAGCGGGGGGACCGGGGAGCTGTTTTTT
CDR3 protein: CASRTSGGTGELFF

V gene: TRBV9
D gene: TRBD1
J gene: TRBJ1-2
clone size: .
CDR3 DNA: TGTGCCAGCAGCTTGGGACAGGTATATGGCTACACCTTC
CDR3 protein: CASSLGQVYGYTF

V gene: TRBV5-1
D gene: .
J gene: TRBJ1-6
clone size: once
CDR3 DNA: TGCGCCAGCAGCTTACAGGGTCCCTATAATTCACCCCTCCACTTT
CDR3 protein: CASSLQGPYNSPLHF

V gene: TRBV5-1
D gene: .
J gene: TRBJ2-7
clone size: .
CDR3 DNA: TGCGCCAGCAGCTTGGACCAGGGGACCTACGAGCAGTACTTC
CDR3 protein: CASSLDQGTYEQYF

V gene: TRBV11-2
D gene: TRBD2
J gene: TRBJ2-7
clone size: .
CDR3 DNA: TGTGCCAGCAGCGTAACTAGCGGGGAGACGTACGAGCAGTACTTC
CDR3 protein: CASSVTSGETYEQYF

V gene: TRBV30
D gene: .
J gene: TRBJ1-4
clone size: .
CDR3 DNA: TGTGCCTGGAGTGGGGGGCTAGGCGAAAAACTGTTTTTT
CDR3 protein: CAWSGGLGEKLFF

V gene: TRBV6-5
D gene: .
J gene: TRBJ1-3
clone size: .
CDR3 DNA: TGTGCCAGCCAGGGATCCGGAAACACCATATATTTT
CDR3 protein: CASQGSGNTIYF

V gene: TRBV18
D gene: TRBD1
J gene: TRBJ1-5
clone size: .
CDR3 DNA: TGTGCCAGCTCGACCGGGACAGAGGGCGGTCAGCCCCAGCATTTT
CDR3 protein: CASSTGTEGGQPQHF

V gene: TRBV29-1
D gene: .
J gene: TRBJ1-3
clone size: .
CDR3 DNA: TGCAGCGTTTATGTAGGAAACACCATATATTTT
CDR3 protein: CSVYVGNTIYF

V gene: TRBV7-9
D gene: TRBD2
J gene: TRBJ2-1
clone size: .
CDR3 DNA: TGTGCCAGCAGCTTCGAAGGACTAGCGGATGAGCAGTTCTTC
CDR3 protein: CASSFEGLADEQFF

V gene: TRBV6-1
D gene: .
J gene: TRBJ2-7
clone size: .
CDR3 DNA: TGTGCCAGCAGTGAAAAGTCTTTTCGGGTGGCACAGGACTACGAGCAGTACTTC
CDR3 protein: CASSEKSFRVAQDYEQYF

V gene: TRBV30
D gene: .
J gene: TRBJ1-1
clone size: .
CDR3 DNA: TGTGCCTGGATCTCCATGACAGGCCTGAACACTGAAGCTTTCTTT
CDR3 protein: CAWISMTGLNTEAFF

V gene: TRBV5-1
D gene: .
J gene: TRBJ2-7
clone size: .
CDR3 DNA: TGCGCCAGCAGCCAGGACAGCTACGAGCAGTACTTC
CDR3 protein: CASSQDSYEQYF

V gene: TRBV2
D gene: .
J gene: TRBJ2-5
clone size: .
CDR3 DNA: TGTGCCAGCAGTCCAGGGGGGGAGACCCAGTACTTC
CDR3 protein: CASSPGGETQYF

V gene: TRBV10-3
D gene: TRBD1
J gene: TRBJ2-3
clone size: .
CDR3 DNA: TGTGCCATCAGTGAGTCGACAGGGGATGGAGATACGCAGTATTTT
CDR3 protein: CAISESTGDGDTQYF

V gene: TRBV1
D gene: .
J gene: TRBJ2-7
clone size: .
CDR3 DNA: TGCACCAGCAGCCGTCGACTAGCCCACGAGCAGTACTTC
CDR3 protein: CTSSRRLAHEQYF

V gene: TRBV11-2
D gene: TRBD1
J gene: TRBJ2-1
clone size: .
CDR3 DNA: TGTGCCAGCAGCCCCGAAGGACAGGGGGCTTACAATGAGCAGTTCTTC
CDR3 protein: CASSPEGQGAYNEQFF

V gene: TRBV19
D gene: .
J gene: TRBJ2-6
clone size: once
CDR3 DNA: TGTGCCAGTATCCCTACTTCCCTCTCTGGGGCCAACGTCCTGACTTTC
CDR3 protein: CASIPTSLSGANVLTF

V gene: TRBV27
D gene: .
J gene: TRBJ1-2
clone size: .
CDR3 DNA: TGTGCCAGCAGTTCCGGACAGAGGGCCCGAGTGCATGGCTACACCTTC
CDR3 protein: CASSSGQRARVHGYTF

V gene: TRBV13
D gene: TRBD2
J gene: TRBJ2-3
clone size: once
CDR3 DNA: TGTGCCAGCAGCGCCGGGGCGGGGGAGGGAGATACGCAGTATTTT
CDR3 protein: CASSAGAGEGDTQYF

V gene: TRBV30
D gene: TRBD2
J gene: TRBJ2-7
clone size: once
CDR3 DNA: TGTGCCTGGAGTGGGGGAGGGTCGGACCTCTACGAGCAGTACTTC
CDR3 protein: CAWSGGGSDLYEQYF

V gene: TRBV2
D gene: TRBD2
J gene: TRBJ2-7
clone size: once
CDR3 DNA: TGTGCCAGCACGGGACAGGGAACCGGGACTAGCGGGGGGACGCTCTCCTACGAGCAGTACTTC
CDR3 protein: CASTGQGTGTSGGTLSYEQYF

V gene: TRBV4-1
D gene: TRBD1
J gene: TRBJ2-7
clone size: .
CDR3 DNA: TGCGCCAGCAGCCCCCGGACAGGGTCCTCCTACGAGCAGTACTTC
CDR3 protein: CASSPRTGSSYEQYF

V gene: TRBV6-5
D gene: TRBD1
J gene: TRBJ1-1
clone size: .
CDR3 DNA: TGTGCCAGCAGTCGACAGGGGGCGGACACTGAAGCTTTCTTT
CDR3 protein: CASSRQGADTEAFF

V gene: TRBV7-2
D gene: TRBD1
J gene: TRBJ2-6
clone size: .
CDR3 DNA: TGTGCCAGCAGCACAGGGGCTGGGGCCAACGTCCTGACTTTC
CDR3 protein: CASSTGAGANVLTF

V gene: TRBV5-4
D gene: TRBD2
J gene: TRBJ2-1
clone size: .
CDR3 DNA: TGTGCCAGCAGCAGAGCGGGGGGGCCTTACAATGAGCAGTTCTTC
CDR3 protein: CASSRAGGPYNEQFF

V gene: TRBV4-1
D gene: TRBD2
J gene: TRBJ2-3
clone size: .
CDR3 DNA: TGCGCCAGCAGCCAAGAACGGTTTATATTTCGGAGCGGGGGAGCCACAGATACGCAGTATTTT
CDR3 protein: CASSQERFIFRSGGATDTQYF

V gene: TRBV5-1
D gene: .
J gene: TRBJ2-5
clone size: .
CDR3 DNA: TGCGCCAGCAGCTTACGACAGCCGGGGACCCAGTACTTC
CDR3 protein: CASSLRQPGTQYF

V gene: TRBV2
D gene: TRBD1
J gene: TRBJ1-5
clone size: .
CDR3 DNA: TGTGCCAGCACGGGACAGGGGGGAAATCAGCCCCAGCATTTT
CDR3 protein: CASTGQGGNQPQHF

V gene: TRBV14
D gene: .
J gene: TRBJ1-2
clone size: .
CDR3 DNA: TGTGCCAGCAGCCTCCCGAACGCCGCGTGGTATGGCTACACCTTC
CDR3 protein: CASSLPNAAWYGYTF

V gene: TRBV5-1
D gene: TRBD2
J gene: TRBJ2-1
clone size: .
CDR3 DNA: TGCGCCAGCAGCCTACCTATGACTAGCGGGGGGGCCGATGAGCAGTTCTTC
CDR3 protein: CASSLPMTSGGADEQFF

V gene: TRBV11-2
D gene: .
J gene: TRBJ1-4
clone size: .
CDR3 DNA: TGTGCCAGCAGCCACTTGCGGGGGCGCTTAACTAATGAAAAACTGTTTTTT
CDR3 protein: CASSHLRGRLTNEKLFF

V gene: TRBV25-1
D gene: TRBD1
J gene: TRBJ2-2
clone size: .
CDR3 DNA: TGTGCCAGCAGTGGCCGGGACAGTAACACCGGGGAGCTGTTTTTT
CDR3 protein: CASSGRDSNTGELFF

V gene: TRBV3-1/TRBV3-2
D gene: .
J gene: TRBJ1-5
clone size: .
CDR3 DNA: TGTGCCAGCAGCCAAGTCCAGAATCAGCCCCAGCATTTT
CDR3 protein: CASSQVQNQPQHF

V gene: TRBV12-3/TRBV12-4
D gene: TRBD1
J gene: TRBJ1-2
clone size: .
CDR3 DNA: TGTGCCAGCAGACCGACAGGGGCCTATGGCTACACCTTC
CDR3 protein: CASRPTGAYGYTF

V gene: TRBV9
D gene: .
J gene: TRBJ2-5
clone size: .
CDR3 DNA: TGTGCCAGCAGCGTAGAGGCAGGGGTAGTTGGAGAGACCCAGTACTTC
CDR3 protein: CASSVEAGVVGETQYF